The TCR beta chain described here comes from a study of CD8 T cells in Susac syndrome. Notes on the study in general: The study conceded that its TCR sequencing and HLA analysis involved relatively few individuals.

CDR1 and CDR2 from the germline V gene are SEHNR and FQNEAQ (reference sequence). V was pared by 7 bases and J by 2 bases, with 15 bases between. The CDR3 is 14 residues long. The T cells that were sequenced for TCR beta were CD8+ and CD4+ cells from blood. Purification of the CD8+ and CD4+ T cells relied on negative isolation, and TEMRA cells underwent FACS enrichment. The authors reverse transcribed roughly 0.5 to 1 ug RNA with random hexamers. It was immunoSEQ multiplex PCR that amplified TCR beta CDR3 across 54 Vbeta and 13 Jbeta. One entry per CDR3 protein results from TCRdb running MiXCR on the immunoSEQ multiplex PCR reads. The table includes about 400,000 distinct CDR3 sequences, 85% detected once. Turning to this clonotype: Its antigen remains unknown.

The sequence derives from a human donor with multiple sclerosis. The chain combines TRBV7-9 with TRBJ2-7; D is tentatively TRBD1 or TRBD2 (6 bases each). Sequenced material: CD8+ T cells from PBMCs. The CDR3 region has the DNA TGTGCCAGCATCCCGGGGGCTGAAACCTACGAGCAGTACTTC. Residues: CASIPGAETYEQYF.